One sample yielded the 17 T cell receptor beta chains listed below, sequenced in a study of blood T cell repertoires in COVID-19. Libraries were prepared by immunoSEQ multiplex PCR; TCRdb keeps only in-frame clonotypes and omits some of them. The data contain some 110,000 clones, roughly 81% of them singletons. The specimen sequenced was peripheral blood. These receptors all stem from a woman in her 70s with acute or convalescent COVID-19.

The gene calls are TRBV7-3 and TRBJ1-1; no definite D call. The V end was cut by 2 bases, the J end by 1 base, with 5 bases between. This CDR3 region has 13 residues. Per germline, CDR1 SGHTA and CDR2 FQGTGA. The CDR3, as DNA: TGTGCCAGCAGCTTAGGCAGGAACACTGAAGCTTTCTTT. As protein: CASSLGRNTEAFF. The full variable domain, with the rest looked up from reference TRBV7-3 and TRBJ1-1, is GAGVSQTPSNKVTEKGKYVELRCDPISGHTALYWYRQSLGQGPEFLIYFQGTGAADDSGLPNDRFFAVRPEGSVSTLKIQRTERGDSAVYLCASSLGRNTEAFFGQGTRLTVV.

Only one count was recorded for this clone. The chain joins TRBV6-2 or TRBV6-3 to TRBJ2-1; 13 nucleotides match TRBD2. The CDR3 is 16 residues long. J gave up 5 bases and V 1 base, and 2 bases lay outside the gene matches. CDR1 MNHEY and CDR2 SVGEGT come from the germline V gene. The CDR3 DNA is TGTGCCAGCAGTTACTTACTAGCGGGAGGGGACAATGAGCAGTTCTTC. Translating it yields CASSYLLAGGDNEQFF.

The chain combines TRBV5-5 with TRBJ1-4; D is uncertain. V dropped 4 bases and J dropped 4 bases, with 14 bases sitting between them. CDR3 length: 15 residues. Per the germline V gene, CDR1 is SGHKS and CDR2 is YYEKEE (reference sequence). CDR3 nucleotide sequence: TGTGCCAGCAGCCGGTACGGAGGAAGTAATGAAAAACTGTTTTTT. Protein product: CASSRYGGSNEKLFF.

As DNA, the CDR3 is TGTGCCAGCAGCTTAGTGTCCGGGACTAGCGGTGGCGAGCAGTACTTC. Protein: CASSLVSGTSGGEQYF. The gene calls are TRBV7-8 and TRBJ2-7; 11 nucleotides match TRBD2. The CDR3 totals 16 residues. The ends lost 1 base at V and 6 bases at J; junction bases unmatched: 8. CDR1 and CDR2 from the germline V gene are SGHVS and FQNEAQ.

This rearrangement joins TRBV10-3 to TRBJ1-1; D unresolved. CDR1 is ENHRY, CDR2 SYGVKD, per germline. The CDR3 totals 13 residues. Trimming took 6 bases from V and 4 from J, leaving 12 bases between them. CDR3 loop: CAISENTGTEAFF. The CDR3 DNA follows: TGTGCCATCAGCGAGAATACGGGCACTGAAGCTTTCTTT.

The chain combines TRBV9 with TRBJ1-3; unclear D gene. Germline V CDR1 and CDR2: SGDLS, YYNGEE. The CDR3 is 14 amino acids. V was pared by 6 bases and J by 0 bases, with 10 bases between. The CDR3, as DNA: TGTGCCAGCACTCGGTCGGGCTCTGGAAACACCATATATTTT. Amino acids: CASTRSGSGNTIYF.

The V and J genes are TRBV6-5 and TRBJ1-1; perhaps TRBD1 as D (5 bases). V lost 5 bases and J 0 bases, leaving 13 bases between the germline ends. The CDR3 contains 15 residues. Germline CDR1 and CDR2: MNHEY and SVGAGI. CDR3 bases: TGTGCCAGCAGTACCGTAGGGGCCCTGAACACTGAAGCTTTCTTT. It encodes CASSTVGALNTEAFF.

V gene TRBV7-3 combines with J gene TRBJ2-6; a possible D gene is TRBD1 (6 bases). Trimming stripped 0 bases from V and 0 bases from J, with 9 bases between. This CDR3 has 17 residues. The germline gives CDR1 SGHTA, CDR2 FQGTGA. CDR3 in amino acids: CASSLTGANSGANVLTF. The DNA for the CDR3 is TGTGCCAGCAGCTTAACGGGGGCCAACTCTGGGGCCAACGTCCTGACTTTC. The full variable domain, completed using reference TRBV7-3 and TRBJ2-6, is GAGVSQTPSNKVTEKGKYVELRCDPISGHTALYWYRQSLGQGPEFLIYFQGTGAADDSGLPNDRFFAVRPEGSVSTLKIQRTERGDSAVYLCASSLTGANSGANVLTFGAGSRLTVL.

This chain connects TRBV5-1 to TRBJ1-3; 7 bases match TRBD1. Trimming removed 4 bases from V and 2 bases from J; junction bases left unmatched: 0. The germline gives CDR1 SGHRS, CDR2 YFSETQ. This CDR3 is 13 amino acids long. The CDR3 here is CASSGQAGNTIYF. CDR3 nucleotide sequence: TGCGCCAGCAGCGGACAGGCTGGAAACACCATATATTTT.

The chain combines TRBV6-2 or TRBV6-3 with TRBJ2-5; 9 nucleotides agree with TRBD1. Germline CDR1 is MNHEY and CDR2 is SVGEGT. This CDR3 has 15 residues. V shed 6 bases and J 6 bases; nucleotides not matched to a gene: 11. The CDR3 loop is CASSPTYRGQKTQYF. For the CDR3, the DNA is TGTGCCAGCAGCCCAACCTACAGGGGGCAGAAGACCCAGTACTTC.

The chain carries TRBV5-4 and TRBJ2-5, with 10 bases aligning to TRBD2. There are 15 residues in the CDR3. Per germline, CDR1 SGHNT and CDR2 YYREEE (reference sequence). The V gene end was trimmed by 0 bases and the J gene end by 3 bases; junction bases not matched to a gene: 2. The CDR3 DNA sequence: TGTGCCAGCAGCTTGGCCCTAGCGGGAGAAGAGACCCAGTACTTC. Translation gives CASSLALAGEETQYF.

The CDR3 bases are TGTGCCAGCTCACTGGCAGGGGCACCCTCCTACGAGCAGTACTTC. Translating it yields CASSLAGAPSYEQYF. The genes are TRBV18 and TRBJ2-7, with D possibly matching TRBD1 (6 bases). Germline V gene data show CDR1 as KGHSH and CDR2 as LQKENI. This CDR3 is built from 15 residues. Deletions cut 4 bases from V and 0 bases from J, with 13 bases between.

The genes are TRBV12-3 or TRBV12-4 and TRBJ2-1; D is perhaps TRBD2 (5 bases). The CDR3 has 13 residues. The germline V and J ends were trimmed by 5 bases and 9 bases, with 14 bases remaining between them. The CDR3 spells CASSLLGLGEQFF. CDR3 coding DNA: TGTGCCAGCAGTCTACTAGGGCTTGGTGAGCAGTTCTTC.

This clone was observed a handful of times. The chain links TRBV28 to TRBJ1-1, with D hard to call. V lost 10 bases to trimming and J lost 2 bases, with 17 bases between them. The CDR3 has 14 amino acids. Germline lookup yields CDR1 MDHEN and CDR2 SYDVKM. CDR3 coding DNA: TGTGCCACCGCGAGGGCGATACTTAACACTGAAGCTTTCTTT. It yields the protein CATARAILNTEAFF.

This rearrangement joins TRBV4-3 to TRBJ2-3, with D tentatively TRBD2 (6 bases). V was cut by 0 bases and J by 2 bases, with 18 bases left in between. Germline loops: CDR1 LGHNA, CDR2 YSLEER. The CDR3 consists of 18 residues. The CDR3 sequence is CASSQDGAGNPSTDTQYF. The CDR3 DNA is TGCGCCAGCAGCCAAGACGGCGCGGGGAATCCTTCCACAGATACGCAGTATTTT.

The V gene is TRBV15, the J gene TRBJ1-6; D call uncertain. The CDR3 consists of 16 residues. Germline lookup yields CDR1 LNHNV and CDR2 YYDKDF (reference sequence). The V end was cut by 0 bases, the J end by 7 bases, with 13 bases between. CDR3 loop: CATSRDDPGGNSPLHF. The DNA for the CDR3 is TGTGCCACCAGCAGAGATGACCCGGGAGGGAATTCACCCCTCCACTTT.

The chain is built from TRBV2 and TRBJ2-1; 12 positions match TRBD1. Looked up from germline, CDR1 is SNHLY and CDR2 is FYNNEI. The CDR3 has 14 amino acids. With V trimmed by 8 bases and J by 4 bases, 3 bases remained unmatched. The CDR3 DNA reads as TGTGCCAGCCAGGGACAGGGGGCGTACAATGAGCAGTTCTTC. This codes for CASQGQGAYNEQFF.